This entry concerns a single T cell receptor (beta chain). The target of this receptor is not known. This may stem from a read error, because a much larger clone lies one nucleotide away. CDR1 and CDR2 (SGHDT, YYEEEE) derive from the germline V gene. Including the terminal cysteine and phenylalanine, the CDR3 comprises 15 residues. Only CDR3 DNA remains: 45 bases, in frame from the first base. These data originate in a study of blood T cells in healthy people across ages (dated by TCRdb to between 2015 and 2016). Describing the broader study: In model experiments, roughly one uniquely barcoded TCR beta cDNA molecule per two T cells was captured by template switching. Age-related changes in TCR beta repertoire diversity were measured in the study by deep sequencing normalized with unique cDNA molecular identifiers. Donors were grouped into four age groups: young (average roughly 16 years), middle-aged (39), aged (about 60) and long-lived (approximately 82). To avoid experimental bias, donors of different ages were distributed randomly across sequencing lanes. Using the same blood draw, the study looked at two additional independent replicas of 1 million unique cDNA reads for two donors, one aged 18 to 30 and the other aged 80 or older.

The protocol used for the library was 5' RACE. The instrument was an Illumina HiSeq 2500. A second PCR of roughly 6 to 11 cycles was run with a J-beta primer mix and a sample-barcoded 5' primer. A template-switch 5' adaptor carrying 12 random nucleotides introduced a unique molecular identifier onto each TCR beta cDNA molecule. Each sample yielded at least 3 million CDR3-containing paired-end reads. The Mint cDNA synthesis kit, primed by a TRBC-specific oligonucleotide, was used to synthesize first-strand cDNA from all RNA. Following uracil-DNA glycosylase treatment, all cDNA underwent a first 18-cycle PCR with the universal primers M1SS and BC2_uni_R. Concerning the study's data processing: For normalization, 1 million high-quality reads, each with a distinct molecular identifier, were randomly selected from each sample. Reads sharing molecular identifiers were discarded rather than binned into consensus sequences. MiTCR, with a Q25 quality threshold and the strictest error-elimination algorithm, was used for CDR3 identification, clonotype clustering and error correction. A nonparametric unseen species model using Euler transformation provided a lower-bound estimate of total TCR beta diversity. TCRdb applied fastp at Q25 and MiXCR to the public reads, then kept only in-frame beta chains. Entries that share a CDR3 protein sequence are merged under the most common genes and DNA. TCRdb, rather than the study authors, made the V and J calls. The sample contains 650,000 to 1,000,000 distinct CDR3 sequences, 35% to 40% of them found a single time. The ten largest clones capture under 15% of the sample.

The research as a whole found: Observed TCR beta diversity correlated strongly with the percentage of naive T cells measured by flow cytometry. Estimates of total diversity based on one million sequenced T cells were regarded as lower bounds and as underestimates. Compared with the aged group, the long-lived group had more naive CD4+ T cells, fewer expanded clones and increased TCR diversity, a pattern suggesting age selection. Because the CMV infection status of the donors was unknown, age-related changes in expanded clonotypes may potentially have been confounded. Bulk unsorted PBMC profiling prevented conclusive comparison of naive and antigen-experienced compartments. As age increased, observed TCR beta diversity per million T cells dropped in a roughly linear way, and a significant reduction was already evident by age around 41.

The donors were 40 or so Caucasian individuals from Russia, aged roughly 6 to 100 years, who were systemically healthy. Each donor gave 8 to 10 milliliters of peripheral blood, collected into EDTA-treated Vacutainer tubes. PBMCs were isolated by Ficoll-Paque density-gradient centrifugation, with at least 6 million obtained per sample. Trizol reagent was used to extract total RNA from the PBMCs, yielding at least 6 micrograms per sample. For every donor, an aliquot of PBMCs went through flow cytometry to measure the percentages of naive CD45RAhigh/CD27high T cells. The sample taken for sequencing was blood. The chain was built from TRBV5-6 and TRBJ1-6; TRBD1 fits 7 bases in the junction. The source of this sequence is a man aged 18 to 29 in good health. The CDR3 region has the sequence CASSLEGRGNSPPHF. In nucleotide form, the sequence is TGTGCCAGCAGCTTGGAGGGCAGGGGGAATTCACCCCCCCACTTT.